These T cell receptor beta chains were read from a single sample in a study of blood T cell repertoires in COVID-19. Profiling relied on immunoSEQ multiplex PCR, and the TCRdb table lists in-frame clones only, not all of them. The sample consists of about 240,000 clones, roughly 87% of them appearing once. What was sequenced was PBMCs or T cells enriched from blood (not recorded which). These receptors came from a woman in her twenties or thirties with acute COVID-19. Both conserved end residues are part of each CDR3. A D gene is named only where the DNA matches it firmly. Clone size appears in some rows only: once, few, many, or a class for an expanded clone.

DNA: TGTGCTAGTGCCCTTGACTCCGGGACAATGTACAATGAGCAGTTCTTC; CDR3: CASALDSGTMYNEQFF; D: -; V: TRBV12-5; J: TRBJ2-1; size: -
DNA: TGTGCCAGCAGCTTATTAGGGGACAGGGGCACCCTAGGCAATCAGCCCCAGCATTTT; CDR3: CASSLLGDRGTLGNQPQHF; D: TRBD1; V: TRBV7-8; J: TRBJ1-5; size: -
DNA: TGTGCCAGCAGTTTCTCCGGGACAGGGACCGGCTACACCTTC; CDR3: CASSFSGTGTGYTF; D: TRBD1; V: TRBV27; J: TRBJ1-2; size: -
DNA: TGCGCCAGCAGCCAGGGCAGCACTAGCGGGGGGGCAGAGACCCAGTACTTC; CDR3: CASSQGSTSGGAETQYF; D: TRBD2; V: TRBV4-3; J: TRBJ2-5; size: -
DNA: TGTGCCAGCAGCTTAGGCGGACGGGACTACACAGATACGCAGTATTTT; CDR3: CASSLGGRDYTDTQYF; D: TRBD2; V: TRBV7-9; J: TRBJ2-3; size: -
DNA: TGTGCCAGCAGCCAATATCGAGTTCGGCGCCCGGGGGCTTTCTTT; CDR3: CASSQYRVRRPGAFF; D: -; V: TRBV16; J: TRBJ1-1; size: few
DNA: TGTGCCAGCAGCCGGGACAGGGCGGACTCTGGAAACACCATATATTTT; CDR3: CASSRDRADSGNTIYF; D: TRBD1; V: TRBV28; J: TRBJ1-3; size: -
DNA: TGTGCCAGTAGTAGTCAGGGTATGCTCTCTGAAGCTTTCTTT; CDR3: CASSSQGMLSEAFF; D: -; V: TRBV19; J: TRBJ1-1; size: -
DNA: TGCGCCAGCAGCTTGTCCAGGGGACCCCCCAGCACAGATACGCAGTATTTT; CDR3: CASSLSRGPPSTDTQYF; D: -; V: TRBV5-1; J: TRBJ2-3; size: -
DNA: TGTGCCAGCAGCTTAGGCGTCGAGCAGTACTTC; CDR3: CASSLGVEQYF; D: -; V: TRBV7-2; J: TRBJ2-7; size: -
DNA: TGTGCCAGCAGTCATACGGGTGAGGAGTCCTACAATGAGCAGTTCTTC; CDR3: CASSHTGEESYNEQFF; D: -; V: TRBV6-2/TRBV6-3; J: TRBJ2-1; size: -
DNA: TGTGCCAGCAGCCGGGGAGGGTCTGGAAACACCATATATTTT; CDR3: CASSRGGSGNTIYF; D: -; V: TRBV3-1/TRBV3-2; J: TRBJ1-3; size: -
DNA: TGTGCCAGCTCCCGTAATCCGGGGACTAGCGGGGGATCCTCCTACGAGCAGTACTTC; CDR3: CASSRNPGTSGGSSYEQYF; D: TRBD2; V: TRBV18; J: TRBJ2-7; size: -
DNA: TGTGCCAGCAGAGTTGAAACAGGGTCCATTTACTACGAGCAGTACTTC; CDR3: CASRVETGSIYYEQYF; D: -; V: TRBV2; J: TRBJ2-7; size: -
DNA: TGTGCCAGCAGTTACTCGGGGGGAGAGACCCAGTACTTC; CDR3: CASSYSGGETQYF; D: -; V: TRBV6-5; J: TRBJ2-5; size: -
DNA: TGTGCCAGCAGCTTCATAGCGGGGGGATCGGTTGAGCAGTTCTTC; CDR3: CASSFIAGGSVEQFF; D: TRBD2; V: TRBV7-9; J: TRBJ2-1; size: -
DNA: TGCGCCAGCAGCCCGATAAGACAGCACACTGAAGCTTTCTTT; CDR3: CASSPIRQHTEAFF; D: -; V: TRBV5-1; J: TRBJ1-1; size: -
DNA: TGTGCTAGTCAAACCCGGCCACAGGGTGAAGCTTTCTTT; CDR3: CASQTRPQGEAFF; D: -; V: TRBV12-5; J: TRBJ1-1; size: -
DNA: TGTGCCAGCAGCCAAGTGTACGGACTCTCTGGGGCCAACGTCCTGACTTTC; CDR3: CASSQVYGLSGANVLTF; D: -; V: TRBV3-1/TRBV3-2; J: TRBJ2-6; size: -
DNA: TGCGCCAGCAGCTTGGATGGGGGGGACTCCTACAATGAGCAGTTCTTC; CDR3: CASSLDGGDSYNEQFF; D: TRBD2; V: TRBV5-1; J: TRBJ2-1; size: once
DNA: TGCAGCGTTGGAACGACACCACAAATGGGAGAGACCCAGTACTTC; CDR3: CSVGTTPQMGETQYF; D: -; V: TRBV29-1; J: TRBJ2-5; size: -
DNA: TGTGCCAGCAGCCAAGGCGGGGGAACCGGGGCCCAGTACTTC; CDR3: CASSQGGGTGAQYF; D: TRBD2; V: TRBV3-1/TRBV3-2; J: TRBJ2-5; size: -
DNA: TGCGCCAGCAGCAACCAAGGGGCTGTTCAAGAGACCCAGTACTTC; CDR3: CASSNQGAVQETQYF; D: -; V: TRBV5-1; J: TRBJ2-5; size: -
DNA: TGTGCCAGCAGCCCCGGTGTCCACGAGCAGTACTTC; CDR3: CASSPGVHEQYF; D: -; V: TRBV7-2; J: TRBJ2-7; size: -
DNA: TGCGCCAGCAGCTTGGGCGTGCGAAATGAGCAGTTCTTC; CDR3: CASSLGVRNEQFF; D: -; V: TRBV5-1; J: TRBJ2-1; size: -
DNA: TGCGCCAGCAGCCACGGGACTAGCGGTTCCTACAATGAGCAGTTCTTC; CDR3: CASSHGTSGSYNEQFF; D: TRBD2; V: TRBV4-1; J: TRBJ2-1; size: -
DNA: TGTGCCAGCATTATCACAGGGGGCGCGGGAAACACCATATATTTT; CDR3: CASIITGGAGNTIYF; D: TRBD1; V: TRBV2; J: TRBJ1-3; size: -
DNA: TGCGCCAGCAGCCACCCCCGGGGGATGACTACTGGGGCCAACGTCCTGACTTTC; CDR3: CASSHPRGMTTGANVLTF; D: -; V: TRBV4-1; J: TRBJ2-6; size: -
DNA: TGTGCCATCAGTGGACAGGGTTTGAACACTGAAGCTTTCTTT; CDR3: CAISGQGLNTEAFF; D: TRBD1; V: TRBV10-3; J: TRBJ1-1; size: -
DNA: TGCGCCAGCAGCTTTATCACCTGGACAAAAGGATCTAATGAAAAACTGTTTTTT; CDR3: CASSFITWTKGSNEKLFF; D: -; V: TRBV5-1; J: TRBJ1-4; size: -
DNA: TGTGCCAGCAGCTTAGAGGCCAGCTCCTACGAGCAGTACTTC; CDR3: CASSLEASSYEQYF; D: -; V: TRBV11-2; J: TRBJ2-7; size: -
DNA: TGCGCCAGCAGCCCCGGGACAGCCCAAGAGACCCAGTACTTC; CDR3: CASSPGTAQETQYF; D: TRBD1; V: TRBV5-1; J: TRBJ2-5; size: -
DNA: TGTGCCAGCAGCTTGAGGACAGGGCCGTACACCTTC; CDR3: CASSLRTGPYTF; D: TRBD1; V: TRBV7-6; J: TRBJ1-2; size: -
DNA: TGTGCCAGCAGCTTAGGGACAGGGCTTTCTGAAGCTTTCTTT; CDR3: CASSLGTGLSEAFF; D: TRBD1; V: TRBV7-9; J: TRBJ1-1; size: -
DNA: TGTGCCAGCGCGGGACAGGGTGAGAACACCGGGGAGCTGTTTTTT; CDR3: CASAGQGENTGELFF; D: -; V: TRBV21-1; J: TRBJ2-2; size: -
DNA: TGTGCCAGCAGCCAAGATCGTGTGAACACTGAAGCTTTCTTT; CDR3: CASSQDRVNTEAFF; D: -; V: TRBV3-1/TRBV3-2; J: TRBJ1-1; size: -
DNA: TGCGCCAGCAGCTTGGACAGGGGAGGATTCTACGAGCAGTACTTC; CDR3: CASSLDRGGFYEQYF; D: -; V: TRBV5-1; J: TRBJ2-7; size: -
DNA: TGTGCCAGCCGGGGGACAGAGCCTAACTATGGCTACACCTTC; CDR3: CASRGTEPNYGYTF; D: TRBD1; V: TRBV7-9; J: TRBJ1-2; size: once
DNA: TGTGCCAGCAGCTTAGTTCAGGGGGAAACCGGGGAGCTGTTTTTT; CDR3: CASSLVQGETGELFF; D: TRBD1; V: TRBV7-9; J: TRBJ2-2; size: once
DNA: TGCGCCAGCAGCCAAGCGGTGGTTCGGACAGGGGATTTGTACATTCAGTACTTC; CDR3: CASSQAVVRTGDLYIQYF; D: TRBD1; V: TRBV4-3; J: TRBJ2-4; size: once
DNA: TGTGCCAGCAGTTATCTTAGCAATCAGCCCCAGCATTTT; CDR3: CASSYLSNQPQHF; D: -; V: TRBV6-5; J: TRBJ1-5; size: -